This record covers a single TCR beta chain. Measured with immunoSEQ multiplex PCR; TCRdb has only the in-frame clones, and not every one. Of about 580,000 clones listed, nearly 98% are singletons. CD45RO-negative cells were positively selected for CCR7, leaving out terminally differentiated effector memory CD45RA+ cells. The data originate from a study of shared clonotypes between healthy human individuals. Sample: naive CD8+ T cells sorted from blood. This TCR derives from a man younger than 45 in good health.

The CDR3 nucleotides are TGTGCCAGCAGCTCTCGGACTAGCGGGACCCATCCTTACAATGAGCAGTTCTTC. This encodes CASSSRTSGTHPYNEQFF. The chain employs TRBV11-3 and TRBJ2-1, with 12 bases identical to TRBD2. In germline, CDR1 is SGHNT, CDR2 YENEEA. V lost 4 bases and J lost 4; bases outside the gene matches: 11. The CDR3 has 18 residues. The full variable domain, in which reference TRBV11-3 and TRBJ2-1 provide the parts outside the CDR3, is EAGVVQSPRYKIIEKKQPVAFWCNPISGHNTLYWYLQNLGQGPELLIRYENEEAVDDSQLPKDRFSAERLKGVDSTLKIQPAELGDSAVYLCASSSRTSGTHPYNEQFFGPGTRLTVL.